This is a list of T cell receptor beta chains from one sample in a study of molecular identifiers for immune sequencing clone quantification. TCRdb recomputed calls from the PCR reads with MiXCR, one row per CDR3 protein. The table lists about half a million distinct CDR3 sequences, about 21% of them singletons, with under 0.85% in the top ten. The sequencing sample was made of naive CD8+ T cells from blood, with Jurkat cell RNA spiked in. The receptors come from a human donor in good health. Some libraries in this study had Jurkat cell RNA spiked in. CDR3s include the opening cysteine and the closing phenylalanine or tryptophan.

J gene,V gene,CDR3 length,CDR3 protein
TRBJ1-2,TRBV5-4,14,CASSLDRGLYGYTF
TRBJ2-3,TRBV9,14,CASSGWTSSDTQYF
TRBJ2-3,TRBV15,17,CATSREEKNTSTDTQYF
TRBJ1-2,TRBV9,13,CASSTGNSYGYTF
TRBJ1-1,TRBV4-3,15,CASGQDHGEITEAFF
TRBJ1-1,TRBV7-3,14,CASTLGGGWTEAFF
TRBJ1-1,TRBV11-2,17,CASSSPAPGTKGTEAFF
TRBJ2-5,TRBV27,14,CASSLHKGGETQYF
TRBJ2-1,TRBV19,12,CASSGGNDEQFF
TRBJ2-1,TRBV2,14,CASSRGPAIDEQFF
TRBJ2-7,TRBV7-9,13,CASSLGENREQYF
TRBJ2-7,TRBV2,14,CASSEVQTSYEQYF
TRBJ2-7,TRBV6-5,14,CASSPGQGAARQYF
TRBJ1-1,TRBV28,13,CASSSTPDREAFF
TRBJ2-7,TRBV27,15,CASSLGTGSSYEQYF
TRBJ2-1,TRBV10-2,12,CASSEGTGIRFF
TRBJ2-7,TRBV4-1,17,CASSIQGAASGPYEQYF
TRBJ1-1,TRBV5-1,15,CASSLGTAGYTEAFF
TRBJ2-3,TRBV28,15,CASSSRQGPTDTQYF
TRBJ2-1,TRBV7-2,14,CASTAGVGYNEQFF
TRBJ2-3,TRBV28,16,CVSSLVSSGILDTQYF
TRBJ1-1,TRBV29-1,14,CSVDRQSQNTEAFF
TRBJ2-2,TRBV9,14,CASSQAGDTGELFF
TRBJ2-1,TRBV25-1,14,CASSELEHRHEQFF
TRBJ2-5,TRBV7-9,15,CASSLVGLAEETQYF
TRBJ2-1,TRBV10-1,17,CASSGGGVGETYNEQFF
TRBJ2-1,TRBV7-2,16,CASSRPGGLSAGEQFF
TRBJ2-2,TRBV29-1,12,CSVEDQGGELFF
TRBJ1-1,TRBV27,13,CASSTQVNTEAFF
TRBJ1-1,TRBV7-9,14,CASSVGTGGTEAFF
TRBJ2-2,TRBV5-1,16,CASSFTLAENTGELFF
TRBJ2-7,TRBV19,12,CASRGLGAEQYF
TRBJ2-3,TRBV11-3,15,CASSFGQASTDTQYF
TRBJ2-3,TRBV23-1,14,CASIPGRCTDTQYF
TRBJ1-3,TRBV30,15,CAWGDGSASGNTIYF
TRBJ2-7,TRBV5-6,15,CASSLGRSSAGEQYF
TRBJ1-1,TRBV7-8,17,CASSFPRVPTVPFEAFF
TRBJ2-7,TRBV12-3/TRBV12-4,14,CASSWRASGYEQYF
TRBJ2-7,TRBV20-1,14,CSARGDPNSYEQYF
TRBJ2-2,TRBV29-1,13,CSGGQGNTGELFF